These 10 T cell receptor beta chains share one sample of origin, sequenced in a study of blood T cell repertoires in COVID-19. Assay: immunoSEQ multiplex PCR; the TCRdb copy retains only in-frame clones and omits some. The data show some 150,000 clones, 78% seen once. Sequenced: PBMCs or T cells enriched from blood (not recorded which). These receptors were obtained from a woman in her forties or fifties who had recovered from COVID-19.

There are many counts of this clone. V gene TRBV6-6 combines with J gene TRBJ1-2, with D unclear. Trimming left V 5 bases short and J 3 bases short, with 10 bases between. The CDR3 loop spans 13 amino acids. The germline V gene encodes CDR1 MNHNY and CDR2 SVGAGI (reference sequence). The chain's CDR3 is CASSTPGYYGYTF. CDR3 in DNA: TGTGCCAGCAGTACCCCAGGTTACTATGGCTACACCTTC.

A note on this clone: Distinct nucleotide sequences in the sample also encode this CDR3. This rearrangement joins TRBV29-1 to TRBJ2-1, with 9 bases that match TRBD1. The trim removed 4 bases at V and 7 bases at J, leaving 2 bases unmatched. The CDR3 is 12 residues long. In germline, CDR1 is SQVTM, CDR2 ANQGSEA. The CDR3 DNA reads as TGCAGCGTTGGGGGACAGGGAAATGAGCAGTTCTTC. It is translated as CSVGGQGNEQFF.

This sequence joins TRBV7-9 and TRBJ2-1; possibly TRBD1 for D (5 bases). Trimming stripped 8 bases from V and 8 bases from J, with 16 bases between. The germline CDR1 and CDR2 sequences are SEHNR and FQNEAQ (reference sequence). This CDR3 region has 13 residues. The CDR3, as DNA: TGTGCCAGCGGACAAGACTGGGGCTATGAGCAGTTCTTC. It specifies CASGQDWGYEQFF.

CDR3 region: CASRRQGVKSNEQFF. DNA for the CDR3: TGTGCCAGTAGGCGACAGGGGGTTAAATCCAATGAGCAGTTCTTC. The J gene is TRBJ2-1, the V gene TRBV19, with 9 bases lining up with TRBD1. This CDR3 spans 15 amino acids. Germline V CDR1 and CDR2: LNHDA, SQIVND (reference sequence). V shed 6 bases, J shed 6 bases, and the junction held 9 bases outside the gene matches.

The rearrangement links TRBV3-1 (or the pseudogene TRBV3-2) to TRBJ1-1; no reliable D call. The V end was cut by 0 bases, the J end by 6 bases, with 14 bases between. The CDR3 has 15 residues. The V gene's germline CDR1 is LGHDT and CDR2 YNNKEL (reference sequence). CDR3 in amino acids: CASSQDDLREAEAFF. CDR3 DNA sequence: TGTGCCAGCAGCCAAGATGACCTCCGGGAGGCTGAAGCTTTCTTT.

The chain couples TRBV2 to TRBJ2-2; a possible D gene is TRBD2 (6 bases). Germline V gene lookup returns CDR1 SNHLY and CDR2 FYNNEI. This CDR3 is 12 amino acids long. CDR3 DNA sequence: TGTGCTACGTCGGGAGAGTCCGGGGAGCTGTTTTTT. Amino acids: CATSGESGELFF.

The gene calls are TRBV11-2 and TRBJ2-3, with TRBD1 matching over 7 bases. Germline CDR1 SGHAT, CDR2 FQNNGV. With 5 bases clipped from V and 0 bases from J, the junction kept 14 bases outside the gene matches. The CDR3 totals 18 residues. The CDR3 DNA sequence: TGTGCCAGCAGCCCTAACGTGGACAGGAAACCTAGCACAGATACGCAGTATTTT. Its protein is CASSPNVDRKPSTDTQYF.

This clone was observed a few times. The chain combines TRBV19 with TRBJ1-1; 8 positions match TRBD1. V was clipped by 5 bases and J by 0 bases; unmatched bases: 11. The length of the CDR3 is 17 residues. Per germline, CDR1 LNHDA and CDR2 SQIVND (reference sequence). As DNA, the CDR3 is TGTGCCAGTAGTGCAATACGACAGGGGCCCATGAACACTGAAGCTTTCTTT. It specifies CASSAIRQGPMNTEAFF.

The chain couples TRBV30 to TRBJ1-4; TRBD1 aligns across 7 bases. Unmatched junction bases numbered 2, after V lost 1 base and J lost 3 bases. The CDR3 extends over 14 amino acids. The germline gives CDR1 GTSNPN, CDR2 SVGIG (reference sequence). CDR3 bases: TGTGCCTGGAGTGACGGGACAGCTAATGAAAAACTGTTTTTT. This translates into CAWSDGTANEKLFF. Looking up the rest from reference TRBV30 and TRBJ1-4 gives the full variable domain: SQTIHQWPATLVQPVGSPLSLECTVEGTSNPNLYWYRQAAGRGLQLLFYSVGIGQISSEVPQNLSASRPQDRQFILSSKKLLLSDSGFYLCAWSDGTANEKLFFGSGTQLSVL.

The V call is TRBV28, the J call TRBJ1-3, with a tentative D call TRBD1 (6 bases). This CDR3 comprises 14 residues. Germline CDR1 MDHEN, CDR2 SYDVKM. Trimming shortened V by 7 bases and J by 10 bases, and 20 bases separated the two germline ends. CDR3 DNA: TGTGCCAGCAATCCATCAACAGGGAAGATGACCATATATTTT. Protein: CASNPSTGKMTIYF.